What follows describes a single TCR beta chain. Preparation of the TCRbeta library was carried out with unique molecular identifiers. TCRdb ran MiXCR on the PCR reads and lists one entry per CDR3 protein. This sample has around 680,000 distinct CDR3 sequences, with approximately 17% found just once. The data stem from a study of T-cell reconstitution after alpha-beta-depleted transplantation in children. Trimming at V came to 7 bases and at J to 5 bases, leaving 5 bases not matched to a gene. The CDR3 contains 13 residues. Here the sequenced sample was PBMCs from the stem cell graft donor, taken from the stem cell graft. The V call is TRBV12-3 or TRBV12-4, the J call TRBJ2-7, with 10 nucleotides matching TRBD1. The receptor was isolated from a human donor who donated a stem cell graft to a child with acute myeloid leukemia. CDR3 DNA sequence: TGTGCCAGCACCTCGACAGGGGGCCACGAGCAGTACTTC. Amino acid sequence: CASTSTGGHEQYF.